This passage covers 17 T cell receptor beta chains from one sample sequenced in a study of OX40 agonist ivuxolimab in advanced cancers. TCRdb's table, derived via immunoSEQ multiplex PCR, lists solely in-frame clones and lacks some. Of about 26,000 clones in the sample, under 90% were seen once. The source was CD4+ or CD8+ T cells sorted from blood, collected in a trial of the OX40 agonist ivuxolimab. The receptor set was obtained from an adult with an advanced solid tumor such as melanoma, head and neck, liver or kidney cancer.

The chain combines TRBV5-5 with TRBJ1-1, with D hard to call. The V gene lost 3 bases and the J gene lost 11 bases, with 17 bases spanning the gap. CDR1 is SGHKS, CDR2 YYEKEE, per germline (reference sequence). The CDR3 runs to 13 residues. The CDR3, as DNA: TGTGCCAGCAGCTCCGGACTGATGCTTCAGGCTTTCTTT. Translating it yields CASSSGLMLQAFF.

The chain couples TRBV10-1 to TRBJ2-7; the D is unclear. V was trimmed by 3 bases and J by 6 bases, leaving 9 bases between them. Germline V gene data show CDR1 as WNHNN and CDR2 as SYGVQD (reference sequence). The CDR3 totals 12 residues. CDR3 sequence (DNA): TGCGCCAGCAGTGATCTGGGTGGCGAGCAGTACTTC. Its protein is CASSDLGGEQYF.

The chain recombines TRBV19 with TRBJ2-3; 11 bases align to TRBD2. V was pared by 4 bases and J by 2 bases, with 2 bases of the junction left unmatched. The germline CDR1 and CDR2 sequences are LNHDA and SQIVND (reference sequence). The CDR3 has 15 amino acids. The CDR3 nucleotides read TGTGCCAGTAGTAGACTAGCGGGGATCACAGATACGCAGTATTTT. It yields the protein CASSRLAGITDTQYF.

The chain is built from TRBV7-9 and TRBJ2-5; D gene ambiguous. This CDR3 has 14 amino acids. CDR1 SEHNR and CDR2 FQNEAQ come from the germline V gene (reference sequence). The V end lost 0 bases, the J end lost 1 base, and 6 bases lay between the germline ends. CDR3 in amino acids: CASSLAQSQETQYF. DNA of the CDR3: TGTGCCAGCAGCTTAGCGCAGAGCCAAGAGACCCAGTACTTC.

Only a few counts were recorded for this clone. V and J are TRBV11-2 and TRBJ1-1; the D gene is possibly TRBD1 (5 bases). CDR1 is SGHAT, CDR2 FQNNGV, per germline. V was cut by 1 base and J by 1 base, with 7 bases left in between. The CDR3 is 14 amino acids. CDR3 sequence: CASSLVGGNTEAFF. CDR3 coding DNA: TGTGCCAGCAGCTTAGTCGGGGGGAACACTGAAGCTTTCTTT.

Concerning this clone: The germline gene is not matched at one end of the junction; a read error may be the cause. V usage is TRBV4-2 and J usage is TRBJ2-1; 7 bases are shared with TRBD2. The CDR3 loop spans 17 amino acids. Germline loops: CDR1 LGHNA, CDR2 YNFKEQ. The CDR3 DNA reads as TGTGCCAGCAGCCAAACGAGTGCCAGCGGGGTCGACAAGGAGCAGTTCTTC. It translates to CASSQTSASGVDKEQFF.

The gene calls are TRBV6-5 and TRBJ2-7; no reliable D call. V lost 5 bases and J 4 bases, leaving 6 bases between the germline ends. The CDR3 has 11 amino acids. The germline V gene encodes CDR1 MNHEY and CDR2 SVGAGI. The CDR3 sequence is CASSLGYEQYF. In DNA form, the CDR3 reads TGTGCCAGCAGTCTCGGGTACGAGCAGTACTTC.

About this clone itself: With a much larger clone just one base away, this may be a read error. Other DNA sequences in the sample encode the same CDR3. This chain links TRBV14 with TRBJ2-1, with TRBD2 matching 8 bases. This CDR3 has 15 amino acids. Germline assignment: CDR1 SGHDN and CDR2 FVKESK. V gave up 6 bases and J gave up 7 bases; unmatched junction bases: 11. The CDR3 coding sequence is TGTGCCAGCAGTCAGTACGACGGGAGGGTTAATGAGCAGTTCTTC. Translating gives CASSQYDGRVNEQFF.

The rearrangement uses TRBV6-5 and TRBJ1-1; maybe TRBD1 (5 bases). There are 14 residues in the CDR3. Germline V CDR1 and CDR2: MNHEY, SVGAGI. V was shortened by 0 bases and J by 1 base, with 6 bases between the two germline ends. This CDR3 reads CASSYSGENTEAFF. For the CDR3, the DNA is TGTGCCAGCAGTTACTCAGGGGAGAACACTGAAGCTTTCTTT.

The V gene is TRBV19, the J gene TRBJ2-1, with 8 nucleotides matching TRBD1. This CDR3 is built from 14 residues. Losses at the gene ends were 7 bases for V and 2 bases for J; bases not matched to a gene: 4. Germline CDR1 reads LNHDA; CDR2 reads SQIVND (reference sequence). The CDR3 loop reads CASKTRGPYNEQFF. DNA of the CDR3: TGTGCCAGTAAGACCAGGGGGCCCTACAATGAGCAGTTCTTC. The entire variable domain, with the rest obtained from reference TRBV19 and TRBJ2-1, is as follows: DGGITQSPKYLFRKEGQNVTLSCEQNLNHDAMYWYRQDPGQGLRLIYYSQIVNDFQKGDIAEGYSVSREKKESFPLTVTSAQKNPTAFYLCASKTRGPYNEQFFGPGTRLTVL.

This chain joins TRBV4-1 and TRBJ1-5; D ambiguous. Germline V gene data show CDR1 as MGHRA and CDR2 as YSYEKL. Trimming pared 2 bases from V and 2 bases from J, leaving 4 bases between. CDR3 length: 13 residues. As DNA, the CDR3 is TGCGCCAGCAGCCAATGGGGCAATCAGCCCCAGCATTTT. It yields the protein CASSQWGNQPQHF.

The chain links TRBV19 to TRBJ1-1; D is ambiguous. In germline, CDR1 is LNHDA, CDR2 SQIVND (reference sequence). The CDR3 runs 12 residues. Trimming stripped 7 bases from V and 1 base from J, with 7 bases between. The CDR3 nucleotides are TGTGCCAGTAAGGGATGGAACACTGAAGCTTTCTTT. Its protein is CASKGWNTEAFF.

The chain combines TRBV5-5 with TRBJ2-7; D remains unclear. The CDR3 totals 13 residues. Trimming shortened V by 3 bases and J by 7 bases, and 14 bases separated the two germline ends. Germline V gene lookup returns CDR1 SGHKS and CDR2 YYEKEE (reference sequence). The CDR3 sequence: CASSSLNSVEQYF. The CDR3 bases are TGTGCCAGCAGCTCCTTAAACTCGGTTGAGCAGTACTTC.

The chain recombines TRBV19 with TRBJ1-1; D ambiguous. V lost 8 bases and J lost 2, with 6 bases in between. There are 11 residues in the CDR3. Germline assignment: CDR1 LNHDA and CDR2 SQIVND (reference sequence). CDR3 bases: TGTGCCAGTGAGGGAAACACTGAAGCTTTCTTT. Amino acid sequence: CASEGNTEAFF.

The chain links TRBV5-1 to TRBJ2-3; D call uncertain. The ends were cut back, 0 bases at V and 6 bases at J, with 2 bases in the middle. CDR1 is SGHRS and CDR2 is YFSETQ in the germline V gene. The CDR3 is 11 amino acids. CDR3 protein: CASSLADTQYF. In nucleotides, the CDR3 is TGCGCCAGCAGCTTGGCTGATACGCAGTATTTT.

The chain carries TRBV16 and TRBJ1-3; a weak D match, TRBD1 (6 bases). Germline V CDR1 and CDR2: KGHSY, FQNENV. The CDR3 runs to 15 residues. V lost 7 bases, J lost 0 bases, and 13 bases lay in between. The DNA of the CDR3 is TGTGCCAGCACCTCGGGGGGGCTCTCTGGAAACACCATATATTTT. It is translated as CASTSGGLSGNTIYF.

This chain joins TRBV7-3 and TRBJ2-7, with 10 bases aligning to TRBD1. The ends lost 3 bases at V and 5 bases at J; junction bases unmatched: 7. The CDR3 is 15 amino acids. CDR1 SGHTA and CDR2 FQGTGA come from the germline V gene. The CDR3 region is CASSFPGQGIHEQYF. DNA for the CDR3: TGTGCCAGCAGCTTCCCGGGACAGGGGATCCACGAGCAGTACTTC.